This TCR beta chain was retrieved from a study of CD8 T cells in ankylosing spondylitis. From the 5' RACE reads, TCRdb called clonotypes with MiXCR, one entry per CDR3 protein. This table holds a few hundred thousand distinct CDR3 sequences, roughly a quarter found once. This clonotype was counted only a few times. The antigen is undetermined. There are 13 residues in the CDR3. Germline CDR1 reads MNHEY; CDR2 reads SMNVEV (reference sequence). With 9 bases removed from V and 6 bases from J, the gap between germline ends came to 17 bases. Study-level points and caveats: Existing reports had already noted some motif variants in reactive arthritis synovial fluid and blood. Seemingly characteristic of ankylosing spondylitis blood was a TCR beta motif consisting of eight highly homologous variants.

The genes are TRBV27 and TRBJ1-1; possible D gene TRBD1, 5 bases. This sequence was found in a male donor with ankylosing spondylitis or in good health (not recorded which). Source material: blood, either unsorted or a sorted T cell fraction (not recorded which). CDR3 DNA: TGTGCCAGTTTTGGGACGCCCTGGGCTGAAGCTTTCTTT. This translates into CASFGTPWAEAFF.